This record looks at one TCR beta chain sequence and its context. This clone has just one count. Its antigen has not been determined. Base quality data are lacking; no much larger clone is found one base away. This record belongs to a study of blood T cell repertoires in COVID-19 (dated by TCRdb to between 2020 and 2021). Concerning the study at large: Samples from collaborators originated in the United States, Italy and Spain and spanned both the acute and convalescent phases of COVID-19. The material from the prospective study consisted of cDNA or gDNA derived from T cells, B-cell-depleted T cells, or PBMCs. Subjects who had been exposed to COVID-19, were actively infected with it, or had recovered from it provided the deeply sampled blood TCRbeta repertoires that made up the dataset. The repertoires were released in a freely available public database intended as a resource for research on the immune response to SARS-CoV-2. The samples were drawn from two sources: the first 160 participants of the ongoing ImmuneRACE study, and 1,000 to 1,500 subjects contributed by 6 global collaborators. A de-identified subject ID, COVID-19 status, age in years and sex were almost always included in the sample metadata. Where HLA class I and class II types were available, the types were taken from metadata supplied by the sample provider, not from assay-based typing.

TCRbeta CDR3 regions were amplified from genomic DNA using the immunoSEQ Assay, a bias-controlled multiplex PCR. Per the original workflow: Nucleated cell counts per sample were estimated from amplification of reference gene primers within the assay. Sequence reads were collapsed and filtered to measure the absolute abundance of every unique TCRbeta CDR3 rearrangement. For each sample, productive Simpson clonality was calculated by taking the square root of Simpson's diversity index across productive rearrangements. TCRdb limited this immuneACCESS table to in-frame rearrangements with V and J called. A share of clones is missing; checked studies link under half to unresolved V genes, and the rest is unexplained. That table furnishes V, J and clone size, whereas the DNA furnished D and trimming. The sample table contains more than 150,000 clones; only one count was recorded for 94% of them. The top ten hold roughly 0.7% of the sample.

As encoded in the germline V gene, CDR1 is MNHEY while CDR2 is SVGAGI. The V end loses 6 bases and the J end loses 1 base, and a stretch of 14 bases separates them. The CDR3 numbers 15 residues from cysteine through phenylalanine. Only CDR3 DNA is held: 45 bases, read in frame from base 1. Summary of the overall study and its limitations: The quantity of clinical and demographic metadata differed by source and by participant and was supplied without curation.

One collaborating source in Seattle enrolled patients while the patients were actively infected and followed the patients over time throughout the course of disease. Whole blood was collected in K2EDTA tubes by collaborating institutions according to the institutions' own protocols. Collaborator samples were shipped for TCRbeta analysis as frozen whole blood, isolated PBMCs, or DNA extracted from either sample type. The rearrangement combines TRBV6-5 with TRBJ2-3, with TRBD2 as a weak D call on 5 bases. Sequenced sample: peripheral blood. The receptor comes from a man aged 25 to 45 with COVID-19, enrolled during active disease. The sequence in DNA is TGTGCCAGCAGCGAGGGAACGGGCCGCACAGATACGCAGTATTTT. The resulting protein is CASSEGTGRTDTQYF.